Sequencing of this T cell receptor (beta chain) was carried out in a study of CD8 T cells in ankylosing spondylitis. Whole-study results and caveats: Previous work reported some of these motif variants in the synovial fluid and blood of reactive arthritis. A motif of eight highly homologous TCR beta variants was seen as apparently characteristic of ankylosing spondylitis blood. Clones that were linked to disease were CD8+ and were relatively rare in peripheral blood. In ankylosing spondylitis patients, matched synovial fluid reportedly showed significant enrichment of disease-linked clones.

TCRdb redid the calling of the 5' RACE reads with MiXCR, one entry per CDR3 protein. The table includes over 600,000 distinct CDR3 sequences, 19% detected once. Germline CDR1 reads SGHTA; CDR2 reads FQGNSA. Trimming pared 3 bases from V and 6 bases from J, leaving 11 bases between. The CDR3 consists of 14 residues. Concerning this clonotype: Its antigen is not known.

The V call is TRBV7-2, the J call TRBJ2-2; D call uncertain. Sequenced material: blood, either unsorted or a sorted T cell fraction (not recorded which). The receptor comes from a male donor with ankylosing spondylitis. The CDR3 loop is CASSFGLSSGELFF. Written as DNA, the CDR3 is TGTGCCAGCAGCTTTGGCCTGTCTTCCGGGGAGCTGTTTTTT.